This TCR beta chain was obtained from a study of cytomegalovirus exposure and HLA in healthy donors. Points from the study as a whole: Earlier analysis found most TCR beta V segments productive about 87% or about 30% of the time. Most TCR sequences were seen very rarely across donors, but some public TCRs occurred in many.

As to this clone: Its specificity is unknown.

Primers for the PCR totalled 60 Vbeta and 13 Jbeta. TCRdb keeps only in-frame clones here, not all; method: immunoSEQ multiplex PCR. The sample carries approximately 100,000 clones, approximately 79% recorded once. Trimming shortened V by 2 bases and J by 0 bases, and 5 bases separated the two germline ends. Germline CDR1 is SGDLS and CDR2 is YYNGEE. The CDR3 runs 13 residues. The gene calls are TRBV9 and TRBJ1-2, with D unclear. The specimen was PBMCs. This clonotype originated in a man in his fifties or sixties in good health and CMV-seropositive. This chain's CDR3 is CASSVDTNYGYTF. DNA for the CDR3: TGTGCCAGCAGCGTCGACACTAACTATGGCTACACCTTC.